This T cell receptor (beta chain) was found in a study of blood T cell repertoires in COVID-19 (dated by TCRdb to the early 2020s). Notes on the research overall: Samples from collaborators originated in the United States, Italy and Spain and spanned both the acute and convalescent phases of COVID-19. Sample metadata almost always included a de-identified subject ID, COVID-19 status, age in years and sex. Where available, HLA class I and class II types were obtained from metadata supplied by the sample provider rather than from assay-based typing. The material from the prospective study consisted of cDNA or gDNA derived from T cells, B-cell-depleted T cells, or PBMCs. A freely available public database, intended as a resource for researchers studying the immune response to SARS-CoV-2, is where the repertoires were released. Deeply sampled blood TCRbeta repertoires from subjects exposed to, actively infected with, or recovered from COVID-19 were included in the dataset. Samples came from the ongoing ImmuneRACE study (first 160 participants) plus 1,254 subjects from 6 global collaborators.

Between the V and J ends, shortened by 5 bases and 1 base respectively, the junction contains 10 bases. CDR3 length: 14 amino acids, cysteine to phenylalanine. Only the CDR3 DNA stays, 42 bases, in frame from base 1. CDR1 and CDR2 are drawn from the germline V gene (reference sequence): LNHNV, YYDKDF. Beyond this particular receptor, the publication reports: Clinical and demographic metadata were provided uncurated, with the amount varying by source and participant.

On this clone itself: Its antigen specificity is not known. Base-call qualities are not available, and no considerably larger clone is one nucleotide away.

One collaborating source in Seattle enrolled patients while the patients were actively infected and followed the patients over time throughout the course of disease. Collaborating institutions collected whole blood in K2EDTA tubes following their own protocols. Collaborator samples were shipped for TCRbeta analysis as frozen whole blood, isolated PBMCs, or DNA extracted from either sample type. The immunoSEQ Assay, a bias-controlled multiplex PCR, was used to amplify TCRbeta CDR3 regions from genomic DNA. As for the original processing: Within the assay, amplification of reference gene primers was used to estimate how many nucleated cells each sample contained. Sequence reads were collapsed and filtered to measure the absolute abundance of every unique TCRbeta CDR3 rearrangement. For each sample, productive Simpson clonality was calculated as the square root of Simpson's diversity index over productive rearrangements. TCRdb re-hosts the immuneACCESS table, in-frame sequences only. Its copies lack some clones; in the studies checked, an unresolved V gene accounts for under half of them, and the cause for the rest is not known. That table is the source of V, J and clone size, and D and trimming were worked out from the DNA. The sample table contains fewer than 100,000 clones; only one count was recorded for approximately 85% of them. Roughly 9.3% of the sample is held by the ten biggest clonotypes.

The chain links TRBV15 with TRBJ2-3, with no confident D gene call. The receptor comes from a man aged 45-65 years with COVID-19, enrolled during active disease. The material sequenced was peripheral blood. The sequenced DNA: TGTGCCACCAGCCCCGGGTCGGGCACAGATACGCAGTATTTT. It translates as CATSPGSGTDTQYF. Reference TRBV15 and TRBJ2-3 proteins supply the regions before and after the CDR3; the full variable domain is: DAMVIQNPRYQVTQFGKPVTLSCSQTLNHNVMYWYQQKSSQAPKLLFHYYDKDFNNEADTPDNFQSRRPNTSFCFLDIRSPGLGDTAMYLCATSPGSGTDTQYFGPGTRLTVL.